The subject of this entry is one T cell receptor (beta chain). Its antigen is unknown. Genomic DNA from each subset was divided evenly over several immunoSEQ plates. Tens of thousands of T cell genomes (around 310 ng DNA) went into each PBMC replicate. How the authors handled the data: Junction-only sequences without quality scores came from ImmunoSEQ, so filtering differed. Using immunoSEQ multiplex PCR, the repertoire was profiled, and TCRdb retains in-frame clones only, with some absent. The D gene and trimming were derived from the DNA, and the V and J assignments and clone size from that table. The sample includes 530,000 or so clones, about 75% of them seen just once. Trimming stripped 2 bases from V and 3 bases from J, with 13 bases between. This CDR3 has 16 residues. Germline V gene data show CDR1 as MNHEY and CDR2 as SMNVEV (reference sequence). The entry originates in a study of shared clonotypes between healthy human individuals.

Regarding the study as a whole: A limitation of the genetic and exposure-history diversity represented arose from few donors.

The source of this sequence is a woman between 35 and 50 years old in good health. Some clones in this sample may be carry-over from other donors' samples. The sample taken for sequencing was PBMCs. The chain couples TRBV27 to TRBJ2-2; D may be TRBD2 (5 bases). The CDR3 sequence is CASSLTSGEDTGELFF. CDR3 in DNA: TGTGCCAGCAGTTTAACGAGCGGAGAAGACACCGGGGAGCTGTTTTTT.